Below are 24 T cell receptor beta chains sequenced from a single sample in a study of blood T cells in healthy people across ages. A J-beta primer mix and a sample-barcoded 5' primer were used in a second PCR of roughly 7 to 12 cycles. TCRdb reprocessed the 5' RACE reads via MiXCR and lists one record per CDR3 protein. The data show around 1,000,000 distinct CDR3 sequences, about 23% seen once. These data are also associated with another study on T cells of mothers and their children.

The sequenced sample consisted of blood. The receptors stem from a girl under 10 years old in good health.

V is TRBV29-1 and J is TRBJ1-5; D is perhaps TRBD1 (6 bases). The V end lost 7 bases, the J end lost 5 bases, and 18 bases lay between the germline ends. The germline V gene encodes CDR1 SQVTM and CDR2 ANQGSEA. This CDR3 region has 14 residues. The CDR3 here is CSGLTRQAHQPQHF. In nucleotides, the CDR3 is TGCAGCGGCCTGACTCGACAGGCCCATCAGCCCCAGCATTTT.

This clonotype was counted between two and nine times. This CDR3 reads CASSTIGTENTEAFF. The CDR3 DNA is TGCGCCAGCAGCACTATAGGGACGGAAAACACTGAAGCTTTCTTT. This rearrangement joins TRBV5-1 to TRBJ1-1; the D gene is possibly TRBD1 (5 bases). The CDR3 contains 15 residues. Germline assignment: CDR1 SGHRS and CDR2 YFSETQ. Trimming pared 4 bases from V and 2 bases from J, leaving 15 bases between.

This chain links TRBV28 with TRBJ2-7; D uncertain. Per germline, CDR1 MDHEN and CDR2 SYDVKM. Trimming removed 8 bases from V and 0 bases from J, with 8 bases in between. The CDR3 is 12 residues long. CDR3 DNA sequence: TGTGCCAGCTATGACACCTCCTACGAGCAGTACTTC. This sequence encodes CASYDTSYEQYF.

V and J are TRBV5-1 and TRBJ2-2; no firm D call. Per germline, CDR1 SGHRS and CDR2 YFSETQ. Trimming took 6 bases from V and 4 from J, leaving 13 bases between them. This CDR3 spans 14 amino acids. For the CDR3, the DNA is TGCGCCAGCACCATCGGGCCGTCCACCGGGGAGCTGTTTTTT. This encodes CASTIGPSTGELFF.

The CDR3 sequence: CASSPRQGKAKNIQYF. CDR3 DNA: TGTGCCAGCAGTCCCCGACAGGGTAAAGCCAAAAACATTCAGTACTTC. The chain uses TRBV12-3 or TRBV12-4 and TRBJ2-4; 7 bases match TRBD1. J gave up 0 bases and V 5 bases, and 7 bases lay outside the gene matches. This CDR3 region has 16 residues.

There are a few counts of this clonotype. The CDR3 loop reads CASSQEARLQETQYF. CDR3 DNA sequence: TGTGCCAGCAGCCAAGAAGCCAGGCTACAAGAGACCCAGTACTTC. This chain joins TRBV4-2 and TRBJ2-5; D gene uncertain. The length of the CDR3 is 15 residues. Trimming took off 0 bases at V and 2 bases at J, with 10 bases between the two ends. CDR1 is LGHNA and CDR2 is YNFKEQ in the germline V gene.

This clonotype was seen a handful of times. The junction differs from germline at one of its ends, possibly a read error. The rearrangement joins TRBV6-6 to TRBJ2-1; weak D call: TRBD2 (5 bases). CDR3 length equals 16 residues. Germline lookup yields CDR1 MNHNY and CDR2 SVGAGI (reference sequence). The CDR3 reads CASSYSRRVGSNKQFF. The CDR3 region has the DNA TGTGCCAGCAGTTACTCGAGGCGGGTGGGAAGCAATAAGCAGTTCTTC.

This clonotype was picked up a small number of times. The V gene is TRBV7-2, the J gene TRBJ2-2; no reliable D call. The germline V gene has CDR1 SGHTA and CDR2 FQGNSA. The CDR3 is 13 amino acids. V lost 8 bases and J lost 2, with 9 bases in between. Written as DNA, the CDR3 is TGTGCCAGCGAAATGGAAAACACCGGGGAGCTGTTTTTT. This codes for CASEMENTGELFF.

This clonotype was seen only a few times. The genes are TRBV6-1 and TRBJ2-1; 11 positions match TRBD2. J lost 4 bases, V lost 2 bases, and 4 bases had no gene match. The germline gives CDR1 MNHNS, CDR2 SASEGT. The CDR3 has 16 residues. The CDR3 protein is CASSELWTSGYNEQFF. CDR3 nucleotide sequence: TGTGCCAGCAGTGAACTCTGGACTAGCGGGTACAATGAGCAGTTCTTC.

V and J are TRBV28 and TRBJ2-7; 8 bases match TRBD2. J lost 6 bases, V lost 2 bases, and 9 bases had no gene match. This CDR3 spans 15 amino acids. Per the germline V gene, CDR1 is MDHEN and CDR2 is SYDVKM. The CDR3: CASSLGPGLGREQYF. CDR3 nucleotide sequence: TGTGCCAGCAGTTTAGGTCCGGGACTAGGGCGCGAGCAGTACTTC.

This clonotype was recorded a few times. The chain is built from TRBV7-3 and TRBJ2-2; D unclear. This CDR3 region has 13 residues. Trimming took off 0 bases at V and 8 bases at J, with 7 bases between the two ends. Germline CDR1 and CDR2: SGHTA and FQGTGA. The CDR3 spells CASSLTDGGELFF. The CDR3 DNA is TGTGCCAGCAGCTTAACTGACGGGGGGGAGCTGTTTTTT.

This clonotype occurred once. The chain combines TRBV6-5 with TRBJ2-3; no clear D gene. V lost 1 base and J 0 bases, leaving 11 bases between the germline ends. CDR3 length equals 16 residues. Germline V gene lookup returns CDR1 MNHEY and CDR2 SVGAGI. The CDR3 nucleotides read TGTGCCAGCAGTTACTTCCCCTCCTCTAGCACAGATACGCAGTATTTT. Translated, it gives CASSYFPSSSTDTQYF.

The chain links TRBV5-1 to TRBJ2-5; 7 bases are shared with TRBD1. Germline CDR1 and CDR2: SGHRS and YFSETQ. The CDR3 contains 14 residues. With V trimmed by 4 bases and J by 4 bases, 7 bases remained unmatched. CDR3: CASSVGTASETQYF. Written as DNA, the CDR3 is TGCGCCAGCAGCGTTGGGACAGCATCAGAGACCCAGTACTTC.

This clonotype was seen a few times. The chain combines TRBV7-9 with TRBJ2-2; no definite D call. V was pared by 1 base and J by 7 bases, with 7 bases between. The V gene's germline CDR1 is SEHNR and CDR2 FQNEAQ (reference sequence). There are 13 residues in the CDR3. CDR3 region: CASSLVQGGELFF. The CDR3 nucleotides read TGTGCCAGCAGCTTAGTACAAGGCGGGGAGCTGTTTTTT.

The chain links TRBV20-1 to TRBJ2-7; D is possibly TRBD1 (7 bases). CDR3 length: 14 residues. Trimming removed 6 bases from V and 3 bases from J, with 18 bases in between. Germline V CDR1 and CDR2: DFQATT, SNEGSKA (reference sequence). CDR3 DNA: TGCAGTGCCGGACCCCAGGGGGGCCGCTACGAGCAGTACTTC. As protein: CSAGPQGGRYEQYF.

There are a few counts of this clonotype. This rearrangement joins TRBV7-9 to TRBJ2-5; D gene uncertain. The J call may be in error: the DNA end matches TRBJ2-1 better. The CDR3 has 15 amino acids. CDR1 is SEHNR and CDR2 is FQNEAQ in the germline V gene (reference sequence). The DNA of the CDR3 is TGTGCCAGCAGCTCCCGACAACCAGTTGGGGATGAGCAGTTCTTC. It yields the protein CASSSRQPVGDEQFF.

This clonotype occurred a few times. The chain couples TRBV28 to TRBJ2-7; 7 bases line up with TRBD1. The germline CDR1 and CDR2 sequences are MDHEN and SYDVKM. CDR3 length: 13 residues. J lost 3 bases, V lost 5 bases, and 4 bases had no gene match. This CDR3 reads CASSKQGHYEQYF. The CDR3 DNA follows: TGTGCCAGCAGTAAACAGGGGCACTACGAGCAGTACTTC.

The rearrangement uses TRBV6-5 and TRBJ2-1, with TRBD2 identical over 7 bases. This CDR3 contains 16 residues. Germline CDR1 and CDR2: MNHEY and SVGAGI. The V segment lost 4 bases and the J segment 1 base; nucleotides outside the gene matches: 7. The CDR3 nucleotides read TGTGCCAGCAGTTCCCCGACTAGCCGGTCCTACAATGAGCAGTTCTTC. Its translation is CASSSPTSRSYNEQFF.

The chain recombines TRBV4-3 with TRBJ1-3; D not certain. Between the trimmed V and J ends, which lost 0 bases and 0 bases, there was a span of 6 bases. The CDR3 is made up of 15 amino acids. In germline, CDR1 is LGHNA, CDR2 YSLEER. The CDR3 coding sequence is TGCGCCAGCAGCCAAGAGTTTAACTCTGGAAACACCATATATTTT. This translates into CASSQEFNSGNTIYF.

The rearrangement links TRBV7-9 to TRBJ2-5; D is ambiguous. The CDR3 has 14 amino acids. CDR1 SEHNR and CDR2 FQNEAQ come from the germline V gene (reference sequence). V shed 1 base and J shed 2 bases, with 8 bases lying between them. Written as DNA, the CDR3 is TGTGCCAGCAGCTTAGTACAGCCACAAGAGACCCAGTACTTC. It translates to CASSLVQPQETQYF. The entire variable domain, with the rest obtained from reference TRBV7-9 and TRBJ2-5, is as follows: DTGVSQNPRHKITKRGQNVTFRCDPISEHNRLYWYRQTLGQGPEFLTYFQNEAQLEKSRLLSDRFSAERPKGSFSTLEIQRTEQGDSAMYLCASSLVQPQETQYFGPGTRLLVL.

In its sample, this clonotype was seen a few times. The genes are TRBV5-6 and TRBJ2-1; no clear D. Trimming cost V 0 bases and J 5 bases, with 12 bases left between them. The CDR3 is made up of 15 amino acids. CDR1 is SGHDT and CDR2 is YYEEEE in the germline V gene. The CDR3: CASSLVLTGDNEQFF. CDR3 nucleotides: TGTGCCAGCAGCTTGGTCCTCACTGGTGACAATGAGCAGTTCTTC.

This clonotype was detected a few times. V is TRBV5-1 and J is TRBJ2-1, with 7 bases lining up with TRBD2. This CDR3 is 16 amino acids long. J was trimmed by 2 bases and V by 0 bases; bases with no gene match: 5. The germline V gene has CDR1 SGHRS and CDR2 YFSETQ. CDR3 region: CASSLVLAYTYNEQFF. The CDR3 region has the DNA TGCGCCAGCAGCTTGGTACTAGCGTATACCTACAATGAGCAGTTCTTC.

This clonotype was detected only a few times. The rearrangement uses TRBV4-3 and TRBJ1-1; D is possibly TRBD1 (5 bases). Germline CDR1 LGHNA, CDR2 YSLEER. The CDR3 runs 15 residues. With 0 bases removed from V and 2 bases from J, the gap between germline ends came to 10 bases. The CDR3 DNA reads as TGCGCCAGCAGCCAAGATTGGGGCCGAAACACTGAAGCTTTCTTT. This codes for CASSQDWGRNTEAFF.

J is TRBJ2-5 and V is TRBV7-2; D call uncertain. Germline V gene lookup returns CDR1 SGHTA and CDR2 FQGNSA. Trimming took off 5 bases at V and 5 bases at J, with 15 bases between the two ends. This CDR3 contains 14 residues. The CDR3 is CASSRNLFGETQYF. CDR3 sequence (DNA): TGTGCCAGCAGCCGAAACTTATTCGGGGAGACCCAGTACTTC.